This T cell receptor beta chain was found in a study of blood T cell repertoires in COVID-19. The overall study: Acute and convalescent COVID-19 samples came from the United States, Italy and Spain. T cells, B-cell-depleted T cells, or PBMCs provided the cDNA or gDNA that served as material.

Germline V gene data show CDR1 as KGHSH and CDR2 as LQKENI. The germline V and J ends were trimmed by 6 bases and 11 bases, with 25 bases remaining between them. This CDR3 has 15 amino acids. Study processing details: Researchers report that nucleated cell counts were estimated from reference gene primer amplification. TCRdb's table, derived via immunoSEQ multiplex PCR, lists solely in-frame clones and lacks some. V and J calls plus clone size are reproduced from that table; the DNA served to infer D and trimming. This sample carries 250,000 or so clones, roughly four fifths of them seen once, and the ten largest clones take 4.7%.

The chain carries TRBV18 and TRBJ1-2; D is perhaps TRBD1 (5 bases). The TCR was taken from an older woman with acute or convalescent COVID-19. Sequenced input: peripheral blood. In DNA form, the CDR3 reads TGTGCCAGCTCCCCCCAAGGGCAGGGATCCGTCTTTTACACCTTC. Residues: CASSPQGQGSVFYTF.